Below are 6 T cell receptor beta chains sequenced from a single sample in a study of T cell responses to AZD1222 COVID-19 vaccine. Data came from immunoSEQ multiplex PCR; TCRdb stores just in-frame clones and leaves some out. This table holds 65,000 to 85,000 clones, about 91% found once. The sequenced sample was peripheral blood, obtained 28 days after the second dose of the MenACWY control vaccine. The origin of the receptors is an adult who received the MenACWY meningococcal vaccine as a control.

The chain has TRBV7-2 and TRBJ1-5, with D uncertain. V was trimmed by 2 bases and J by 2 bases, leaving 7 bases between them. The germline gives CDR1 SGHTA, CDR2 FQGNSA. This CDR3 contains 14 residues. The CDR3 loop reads CASSLWGGNQPQHF. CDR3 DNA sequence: TGTGCCAGCAGCTTATGGGGAGGCAATCAGCCCCAGCATTTT.

The CDR3 DNA reads TGTGCCAGCAGCTTTAGCTCTCAAGAGACCCAGTACTTC. It translates to CASSFSSQETQYF. The chain joins TRBV11-2 to TRBJ2-5; D call uncertain. Germline CDR1 SGHAT, CDR2 FQNNGV. With 3 bases removed from V and 2 bases from J, the gap between germline ends came to 7 bases. This CDR3 contains 13 residues.

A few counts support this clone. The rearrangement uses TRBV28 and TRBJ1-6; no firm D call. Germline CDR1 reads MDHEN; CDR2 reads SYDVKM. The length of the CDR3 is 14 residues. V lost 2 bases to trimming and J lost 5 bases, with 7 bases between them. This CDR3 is CASSLGSHNSPLHF. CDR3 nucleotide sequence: TGTGCCAGCAGTTTAGGCAGCCATAATTCACCCCTCCACTTT.

The CDR3 sequence: CASRTKGLVPSNQPQHF. In DNA, the CDR3 is TGTGCCAGTAGAACAAAGGGACTCGTACCGTCAAATCAGCCCCAGCATTTT. V and J are TRBV19 and TRBJ1-5; D may be TRBD1 (5 bases). The CDR3 runs to 17 residues. Germline CDR1 and CDR2: LNHDA and SQIVND (reference sequence). Trimming removed 6 bases from V and 4 bases from J, with 22 bases in between.

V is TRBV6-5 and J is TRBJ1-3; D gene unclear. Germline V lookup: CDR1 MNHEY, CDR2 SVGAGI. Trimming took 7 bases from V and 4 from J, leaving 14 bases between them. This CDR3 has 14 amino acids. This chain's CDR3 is CASIDPRPGNTIYF. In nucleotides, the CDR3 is TGTGCCAGCATCGATCCCCGGCCAGGAAACACCATATATTTT.

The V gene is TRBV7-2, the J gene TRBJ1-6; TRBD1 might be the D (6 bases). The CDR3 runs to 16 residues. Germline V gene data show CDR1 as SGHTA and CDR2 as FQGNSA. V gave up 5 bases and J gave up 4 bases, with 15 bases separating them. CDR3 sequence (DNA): TGTGCCAGCAGCCCACCGGACAGAGAATATAATTCACCCCTCCACTTT. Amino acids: CASSPPDREYNSPLHF.